This T cell receptor (beta chain) was captured in a study of blood T cell repertoires in COVID-19. The overall study: COVID-19 samples, acute and convalescent, were from the United States, Italy and Spain. The analysed material was cDNA or gDNA that came from T cells, B-cell-depleted T cells, or PBMCs.

Clones were sequenced by immunoSEQ multiplex PCR, and TCRdb holds only the in-frame ones, with some missing. The sample shows about 150,000 clones, approximately 85% of them seen only once. Germline V gene lookup returns CDR1 MNHEY and CDR2 SVGAGI. The CDR3 runs 16 residues. With 2 bases clipped from V and 8 bases from J, the junction kept 6 bases outside the gene matches. The chain uses TRBV6-5 and TRBJ1-6; 10 bases map to TRBD1. This receptor was obtained from a man in his 60s with COVID-19, enrolled during active disease. Source material: peripheral blood. The CDR3 nucleotides read TGTGCCAGCAGTTACGGCCAGACAGGGGGCTATTCACCCCTCCACTTT. It codes for CASSYGQTGGYSPLHF.